This T cell receptor beta chain was identified during a study of blood T cell repertoires in COVID-19. This CDR3 region has 16 residues. From germline, CDR1 is DFQATT and CDR2 SNEGSKA (reference sequence). Method: immunoSEQ multiplex PCR; TCRdb's copy keeps in-frame clones and lacks some. The table records roughly 130,000 clones, more than 70% of them present only once. This clone was recorded only once. This probably arose from a read error, given a far larger clone one base away. Other nucleotide sequences in the sample specify the same CDR3. The rearrangement uses TRBV20-1 and TRBJ2-3; TRBD2 agrees at 14 bases. The sequenced sample was peripheral blood. The TCR comes from a woman in her sixties or seventies with acute or convalescent COVID-19. CDR3 nucleotide sequence: TGCTGTGCTAGTCGACTAGCGGGGGGGTACACAGATACGCAGTATTTT. Protein: CCASRLAGGYTDTQYF.